Shown below are 30 T cell receptor beta chains from a single sample sequenced in a study of blood T cell repertoires in COVID-19. Here immunoSEQ multiplex PCR was the method, and the copy in TCRdb shows in-frame clones only, minus some. This table has roughly 450,000 clones, roughly 88% appearing once. Sequencing was carried out using PBMCs or T cells enriched from blood (not recorded which). Receptors were obtained from a young man who had recovered from COVID-19.

The rearrangement joins TRBV9 to TRBJ2-1, with 14 bases matching TRBD2. V lost 2 bases and J lost 10; bases outside the gene matches: 5. Looked up from germline, CDR1 is SGDLS and CDR2 is YYNGEE. The length of the CDR3 is 15 residues. The CDR3 region is CASSVPGLAGDEQFF. The CDR3 nucleotides are TGTGCCAGCAGCGTCCCGGGACTAGCGGGAGACGAGCAGTTCTTC.

The chain employs TRBV5-4 and TRBJ1-1; 7 bases align to TRBD1. This CDR3 is built from 12 residues. Per germline, CDR1 SGHNT and CDR2 YYREEE (reference sequence). After removal of 7 bases from V and 1 base from J, the junction contained 1 base not matched to a gene. Written as DNA, the CDR3 is TGTGCCAGCGGGACAGCGAACACTGAAGCTTTCTTT. Its translation is CASGTANTEAFF.

Note on this clone: One end of the junction varies from germline; a read error may be responsible. V is TRBV7-6 and J is TRBJ2-7, with 7 bases lining up with TRBD2. CDR1 and CDR2 (germline): SGHVS, FNYEAQ. This CDR3 has 9 amino acids. CDR3 coding DNA: TGCGGGGAGGGGCCCGAGCAGTACTTC. Translation gives CGEGPEQYF.

The CDR3 sequence: CASSQDRGGQYGYTF. For the CDR3, the DNA is TGTGCCAGCAGCCAAGATAGGGGAGGGCAATATGGCTACACCTTC. The rearrangement joins TRBV3-1 (or the pseudogene TRBV3-2) to TRBJ1-2, with D perhaps TRBD1 (5 bases). This CDR3 region has 15 residues. Trimming left V 0 bases short and J 5 bases short, with 13 bases between. Germline-derived CDR1 and CDR2 are LGHDT and YNNKEL (reference sequence).

J is TRBJ2-7 and V is TRBV2, with 13 nucleotides matching TRBD2. There are 15 residues in the CDR3. Germline V CDR1 and CDR2: SNHLY, FYNNEI. With 6 bases clipped from V and 4 bases from J, the junction kept 6 bases outside the gene matches. The CDR3 region is CASRGTSGTLYEQYF. The CDR3 DNA reads TGTGCCAGCAGGGGGACTAGCGGGACGTTATACGAGCAGTACTTC.

In this sample, this clone turned up a few times. This chain uses TRBV10-3 with TRBJ1-2, with D perhaps matching TRBD1 (5 bases). Trimming removed 8 bases at V and 6 bases at J, with 22 bases between. The CDR3 contains 15 residues. Per germline, CDR1 ENHRY and CDR2 SYGVKD. DNA for the CDR3: TGTGCCATCGGTCGAGAAGGGCAGGGTACAAATGGCTACACCTTC. Its translation is CAIGREGQGTNGYTF.

The chain is built from TRBV19 and TRBJ1-5, with D maybe TRBD1 (6 bases). The CDR3 extends over 15 amino acids. From germline, CDR1 is LNHDA and CDR2 SQIVND (reference sequence). V was shortened by 5 bases and J by 3 bases, with 14 bases between the two germline ends. In DNA, the CDR3 is TGTGCCAGTAGTTTAATCGGACAGTCCAATCAGCCCCAGCATTTT. Amino acid sequence: CASSLIGQSNQPQHF.

J is TRBJ1-4 and V is TRBV5-6; the D gene is possibly TRBD1 (6 bases). The germline gives CDR1 SGHDT, CDR2 YYEEEE. The CDR3 extends over 18 amino acids. The V gene lost 3 bases and the J gene lost 3 bases, with 21 bases spanning the gap. The CDR3 DNA follows: TGTGCCAGCAGCTGGAGACCAGGGGTAGCTGAGGCTAATGAAAAACTGTTTTTT. Translating it yields CASSWRPGVAEANEKLFF.

J is TRBJ2-7 and V is TRBV9; perhaps TRBD1 as D (5 bases). The CDR3 runs 16 residues. Trimming pared 3 bases from V and 5 bases from J, leaving 21 bases between. Germline values: CDR1 SGDLS, CDR2 YYNGEE. CDR3 loop: CASSAGLGQASDEQYF. CDR3 coding DNA: TGTGCCAGCAGCGCCGGTTTAGGACAAGCCTCGGACGAGCAGTACTTC.

Only one count was recorded for this clone. This chain links TRBV18 with TRBJ1-5; D is undetermined. V lost 2 bases and J lost 5, with 7 bases in between. The CDR3 spans 13 residues. CDR1 is KGHSH, CDR2 LQKENI, per germline. CDR3 in amino acids: CASSPSEDQPQHF. DNA for the CDR3: TGTGCCAGCTCACCATCGGAGGATCAGCCCCAGCATTTT.

The rearrangement links TRBV28 to TRBJ1-5; TRBD1 matches 8 bases. The CDR3 consists of 15 residues. Germline values: CDR1 MDHEN, CDR2 SYDVKM. The junction had 10 bases not matched to a gene; V was cut back by 6 bases and J by 6 bases. CDR3: CASRRTGGEGQPQHF. In DNA, the CDR3 is TGTGCCAGCAGACGTACAGGGGGGGAGGGTCAGCCCCAGCATTTT.

The V and J genes are TRBV3-1 (or the pseudogene TRBV3-2) and TRBJ2-1; 8 bases fit TRBD1. The germline gives CDR1 LGHDT, CDR2 YNNKEL (reference sequence). V shed 2 bases and J 0 bases; nucleotides not matched to a gene: 0. CDR3 size: 15 residues. This CDR3 is CASSQTGGSYNEQFF. CDR3 coding DNA: TGTGCCAGCAGCCAAACAGGGGGCTCCTACAATGAGCAGTTCTTC.

This clone came up once. This chain links TRBV11-2 with TRBJ1-4, with 11 bases that match TRBD1. The V gene's germline CDR1 is SGHAT and CDR2 FQNNGV. The V segment lost 1 base and the J segment 7 bases; nucleotides outside the gene matches: 11. The CDR3 covers 18 residues. The DNA for the CDR3 is TGTGCCAGCAGCTTAGGCCCTCTTTGGGACAGGGGGTCTGAAAAACTGTTTTTT. Its protein product is CASSLGPLWDRGSEKLFF.

The genes are TRBV3-1 (or the pseudogene TRBV3-2) and TRBJ1-2; a weak D match, TRBD1 (6 bases). CDR1 and CDR2 from the germline V gene are LGHDT and YNNKEL (reference sequence). This CDR3 has 13 residues. The V end was cut by 2 bases, the J end by 8 bases, with 12 bases between. DNA for the CDR3: TGTGCCAGCAGCCAACTAACAGGGAACGGCTACACCTTC. It specifies CASSQLTGNGYTF.

The chain employs TRBV9 and TRBJ2-1; tentatively, D is TRBD1 (6 bases). Trimming took off 0 bases at V and 5 bases at J, with 12 bases between the two ends. CDR3 length equals 15 residues. Germline CDR1 and CDR2: SGDLS and YYNGEE. Here the CDR3 DNA reads TGTGCCAGCAGCGTAGCCACAACAGGGCACAATGAGCAGTTCTTC. It codes for CASSVATTGHNEQFF.

This chain connects TRBV14 to TRBJ1-6, with 10 bases lining up with TRBD1. The ends lost 5 bases at V and 5 bases at J; junction bases unmatched: 3. The germline V gene encodes CDR1 SGHDN and CDR2 FVKESK. The CDR3 sequence is 15 residues long. The CDR3 reads CASSYGTGDNSPLHF. The CDR3 coding sequence is TGTGCCAGCAGCTACGGGACAGGGGATAATTCACCCCTCCACTTT.

V and J are TRBV2 and TRBJ1-5, with a tentative D call TRBD1 (6 bases). Germline V gives CDR1 SNHLY, CDR2 FYNNEI. The V gene lost 7 bases and the J gene lost 3 bases, with 16 bases spanning the gap. The CDR3 covers 15 residues. CDR3 bases: TGTGCCAGCAAAATGGTCGGGACACACAATCAGCCCCAGCATTTT. Its protein is CASKMVGTHNQPQHF.

Concerning this clone: The sample has other DNA sequences that encode this CDR3 too. This rearrangement joins TRBV10-3 to TRBJ1-1; TRBD1 might be the D (6 bases). There are 14 residues in the CDR3. Between the trimmed V and J ends, which lost 6 bases and 2 bases, there was a span of 13 bases. From germline, CDR1 is ENHRY and CDR2 SYGVKD. The CDR3 DNA sequence: TGTGCCATCAGACCGACAGGTGATAACACTGAAGCTTTCTTT. Encoded protein: CAIRPTGDNTEAFF.

The J gene is TRBJ2-3, the V gene TRBV3-1 (or the pseudogene TRBV3-2); tentative D call: TRBD1 (5 bases). Germline lookup yields CDR1 LGHDT and CDR2 YNNKEL (reference sequence). CDR3 length: 14 amino acids. Between the trimmed V and J ends, which lost 4 bases and 5 bases, there was a span of 13 bases. This chain's CDR3 is CASSLLQGVDTQYF. In DNA form, the CDR3 reads TGTGCCAGCAGCCTACTCCAGGGTGTAGATACGCAGTATTTT.

As to this clone: A junction end diverges from the germline sequence, so it may reflect a read error. The J gene is TRBJ1-2, the V gene TRBV6-5, with D perhaps TRBD1 (6 bases). This CDR3 is 15 amino acids long. CDR1 is MNHEY, CDR2 SVGAGI, per germline. In DNA, the CDR3 is TGTGCCAGCACCCACAGGGAGGGGAATAACTATGGCCACACCTTC. Protein sequence: CASTHREGNNYGHTF.

Notes on this clone: This same CDR3 is encoded by further DNA sequences in the sample. The chain carries TRBV6-4 and TRBJ1-1; tentatively, D is TRBD1 (5 bases). Trimming pared 6 bases from V and 4 bases from J, leaving 12 bases between. Germline loops: CDR1 MRHNA, CDR2 SNTAGT. The CDR3 loop spans 13 amino acids. CDR3 bases: TGTGCCAGCAGCCCCGGAGGGGTCACTGAAGCTTTCTTT. This gives the protein CASSPGGVTEAFF.

This clone was observed a handful of times. The sample has other DNA sequences that encode this CDR3 too. The gene calls are TRBV5-1 and TRBJ1-3; 7 nucleotides match TRBD1. Unmatched junction bases numbered 1, after V lost 4 bases and J lost 0 bases. There are 14 residues in the CDR3. The germline CDR1 and CDR2 sequences are SGHRS and YFSETQ. CDR3 bases: TGCGCCAGCAGCCGGGACAGCTCTGGAAACACCATATATTTT. This translates into CASSRDSSGNTIYF.

This sequence joins TRBV2 and TRBJ2-1; D gene unclear. Trimming pared 1 base from V and 3 bases from J, leaving 10 bases between. The CDR3 runs 15 residues. CDR1 SNHLY and CDR2 FYNNEI come from the germline V gene. The CDR3 DNA is TGTGCCAGCAGTGAAGTTAGCCCGGGCTACAATGAGCAGTTCTTC. As protein: CASSEVSPGYNEQFF.

This chain joins TRBV19 and TRBJ2-7; D is undetermined. Germline CDR1 LNHDA, CDR2 SQIVND (reference sequence). This CDR3 spans 12 amino acids. Trimming cost V 5 bases and J 3 bases, with 8 bases left between them. CDR3 nucleotide sequence: TGTGCCAGTAGTGAGGTCGGCTACGAGCAGTACTTC. This gives the protein CASSEVGYEQYF.

The chain has TRBV2 and TRBJ1-2, with D maybe TRBD1 (5 bases). The V gene lost 7 bases and the J gene lost 4 bases, with 10 bases spanning the gap. Germline lookup yields CDR1 SNHLY and CDR2 FYNNEI. The CDR3 is 12 amino acids. The CDR3 nucleotides are TGTGCCAGCAACCAGGGAACCTATGGCTACACCTTC. This sequence encodes CASNQGTYGYTF.

This chain connects TRBV4-1 to TRBJ2-2; no clear D. Trimming cost V 1 base and J 1 base, with 4 bases left between them. Germline V gene lookup returns CDR1 MGHRA and CDR2 YSYEKL. This CDR3 is 14 amino acids long. As DNA, the CDR3 is TGCGCCAGCAGCCAAGCACAGAACACCGGGGAGCTGTTTTTT. It translates to CASSQAQNTGELFF.

This clone was observed a single time. The V gene is TRBV15, the J gene TRBJ1-4; TRBD1 is a possible D gene (5 bases). The length of the CDR3 is 15 residues. Germline V gives CDR1 LNHNV, CDR2 YYDKDF (reference sequence). Between the trimmed V and J ends, which lost 2 bases and 5 bases, there was a span of 12 bases. This CDR3 is CATSRNQGTNEKLFF. CDR3 nucleotide sequence: TGTGCCACCAGCAGAAATCAGGGCACGAATGAAAAACTGTTTTTT.

This clone was found a few times. The chain uses TRBV28 and TRBJ1-1, with a weak D call TRBD1 (5 bases). The CDR3 length is 15 residues. Trimming left V 10 bases short and J 5 bases short, with 23 bases between. Germline V gene data show CDR1 as MDHEN and CDR2 as SYDVKM. The CDR3 here is CATSGSLGGRTEAFF. CDR3 coding DNA: TGTGCCACCTCAGGGAGTCTGGGGGGTCGGACTGAAGCTTTCTTT.

The V gene is TRBV5-1, the J gene TRBJ1-2; D might be TRBD1 (5 bases). V lost 4 bases to trimming and J lost 3 bases, with 19 bases between them. The CDR3 has 16 amino acids. Per germline, CDR1 SGHRS and CDR2 YFSETQ. The CDR3 region is CASSPWGGASYYGYTF. For the CDR3, the DNA is TGCGCCAGCAGCCCCTGGGGTGGGGCCTCCTACTATGGCTACACCTTC.

The rearrangement joins TRBV28 to TRBJ2-1, with 7 bases matching TRBD1. This CDR3 is built from 15 residues. Looked up from germline, CDR1 is MDHEN and CDR2 is SYDVKM. The V gene end was trimmed by 7 bases and the J gene end by 11 bases; junction bases not matched to a gene: 17. As DNA, the CDR3 is TGTGCCAGCATGGGACAGCAAAGGGGACAATTGAAGCAGTTCTTC. Translated, it gives CASMGQQRGQLKQFF. The complete variable domain, with remaining parts taken from reference TRBV28 and TRBJ2-1, reads DVKVTQSSRYLVKRTGEKVFLECVQDMDHENMFWYRQDPGLGLRLIYFSYDVKMKEKGDIPEGYSVSREKKERFSLILESASTNQTSMYLCASMGQQRGQLKQFFGPGTRLTVL.